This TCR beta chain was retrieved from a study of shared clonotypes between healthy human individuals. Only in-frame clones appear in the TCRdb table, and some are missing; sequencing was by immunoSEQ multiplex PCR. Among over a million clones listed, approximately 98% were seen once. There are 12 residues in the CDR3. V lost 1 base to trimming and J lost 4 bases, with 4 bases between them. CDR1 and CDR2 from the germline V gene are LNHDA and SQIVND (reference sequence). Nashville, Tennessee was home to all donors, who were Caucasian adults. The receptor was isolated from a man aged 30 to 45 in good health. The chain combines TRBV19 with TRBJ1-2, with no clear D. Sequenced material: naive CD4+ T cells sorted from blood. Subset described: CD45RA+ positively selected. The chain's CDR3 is CASSIAPYGYTF. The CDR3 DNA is TGTGCCAGTAGTATAGCCCCCTATGGCTACACCTTC. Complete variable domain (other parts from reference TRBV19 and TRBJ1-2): DGGITQSPKYLFRKEGQNVTLSCEQNLNHDAMYWYRQDPGQGLRLIYYSQIVNDFQKGDIAEGYSVSREKKESFPLTVTSAQKNPTAFYLCASSIAPYGYTFGSGTRLTVV.